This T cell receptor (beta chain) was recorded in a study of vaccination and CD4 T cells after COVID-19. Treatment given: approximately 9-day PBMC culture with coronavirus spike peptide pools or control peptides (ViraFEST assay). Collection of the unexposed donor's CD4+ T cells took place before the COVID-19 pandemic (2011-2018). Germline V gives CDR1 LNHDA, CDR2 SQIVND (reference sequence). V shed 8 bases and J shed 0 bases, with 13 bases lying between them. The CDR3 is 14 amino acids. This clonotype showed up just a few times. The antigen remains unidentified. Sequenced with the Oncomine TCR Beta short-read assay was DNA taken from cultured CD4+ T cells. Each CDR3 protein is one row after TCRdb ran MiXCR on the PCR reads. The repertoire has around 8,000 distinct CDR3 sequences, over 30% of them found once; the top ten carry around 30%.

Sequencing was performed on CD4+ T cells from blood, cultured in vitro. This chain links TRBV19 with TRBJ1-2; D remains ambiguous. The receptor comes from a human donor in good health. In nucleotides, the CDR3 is TGTGCCAGTCGGGCAGATACAGCTAACTATGGCTACACCTTC. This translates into CASRADTANYGYTF. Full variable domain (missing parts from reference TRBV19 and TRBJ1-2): DGGITQSPKYLFRKEGQNVTLSCEQNLNHDAMYWYRQDPGQGLRLIYYSQIVNDFQKGDIAEGYSVSREKKESFPLTVTSAQKNPTAFYLCASRADTANYGYTFGSGTRLTVV.